These 23 T cell receptor beta chains came from one sample sequenced in a study of blood T cell repertoires in COVID-19. Profiling relied on immunoSEQ multiplex PCR, and the TCRdb table lists in-frame clones only, not all of them. This sample has 45,000 or so clones, with more than 75% found just once. Sequencing input: peripheral blood. The receptors originated from a woman over 75 with COVID-19, enrolled during active disease.

The CDR3 sequence is CASSKGGDVPKTDTQYF. The CDR3 nucleotides are TGTGCCAGCAGCAAAGGCGGAGATGTTCCGAAGACAGATACGCAGTATTTT. The V gene is TRBV21-1, the J gene TRBJ2-3; the D call TRBD2 from the table was never checked on the DNA. TRBV21-1 is a listed pseudogene. The CDR3 loop spans 17 amino acids.

This clone was counted only a few times. V is TRBV11-2 and J is TRBJ1-2; D is unclear. Germline V CDR1 and CDR2: SGHAT, FQNNGV. Trimming cost V 1 base and J 3 bases, with 6 bases left between them. The CDR3 spans 13 residues. CDR3 residues: CASSLVQHYGYTF. The CDR3 nucleotides are TGTGCCAGCAGCTTAGTACAGCACTATGGCTACACCTTC.

V gene TRBV5-1 combines with J gene TRBJ1-3, with 7 bases fitting TRBD1. After removal of 5 bases from V and 2 bases from J, the junction contained 16 bases not matched to a gene. Germline values: CDR1 SGHRS, CDR2 YFSETQ. This CDR3 contains 18 residues. The CDR3 sequence is CASSSTSRQGSPGNTIYF. The CDR3 nucleotides are TGCGCCAGCAGTTCAACCTCTCGACAGGGAAGCCCTGGAAACACCATATATTTT. The entire variable domain, with the rest obtained from reference TRBV5-1 and TRBJ1-3, is as follows: KAGVTQTPRYLIKTRGQQVTLSCSPISGHRSVSWYQQTPGQGLQFLFEYFSETQRNKGNFPGRFSGRQFSNSRSEMNVSTLELGDSALYLCASSSTSRQGSPGNTIYFGEGSWLTVV.

The J gene is TRBJ2-7, the V gene TRBV2; D not certain. The CDR3 loop spans 13 amino acids. Germline V gives CDR1 SNHLY, CDR2 FYNNEI. With 4 bases removed from V and 6 bases from J, the gap between germline ends came to 13 bases. The CDR3 protein is CASSGSLGGEQYF. The CDR3 region has the DNA TGTGCCAGCAGTGGGAGCCTAGGTGGCGAGCAGTACTTC.

The V and J genes are TRBV15 and TRBJ1-1; 7 bases fit TRBD1. Per the germline V gene, CDR1 is LNHNV and CDR2 is YYDKDF (reference sequence). Trimming took 2 bases from V and 1 from J; bases not matched to a gene: 4. CDR3 length equals 15 residues. The CDR3 here is CATSRRQGGNTEAFF. The CDR3 region has the DNA TGTGCCACCAGCAGACGACAGGGAGGGAACACTGAAGCTTTCTTT.

The chain employs TRBV27 and TRBJ2-2; 8 bases align to TRBD1. After removal of 5 bases from V and 5 bases from J, the junction contained 4 bases not matched to a gene. This CDR3 spans 14 amino acids. The germline gives CDR1 MNHEY, CDR2 SMNVEV (reference sequence). CDR3 sequence (DNA): TGTGCCAGCAGTGCTTGGACAGGGACCGGGGAGCTGTTTTTT. This encodes CASSAWTGTGELFF.

This chain connects TRBV6-2 or TRBV6-3 to TRBJ2-4; 11 nucleotides line up with TRBD1. The CDR3 covers 15 residues. CDR1 and CDR2 (germline): MNHEY, SVGEGT. Trimming cost V 6 bases and J 8 bases; bases outside gene matches: 9. CDR3 DNA sequence: TGTGCCAGCAGCGCCCCCGGGACAGGGGGGGACATTCAGTACTTC. Translating it yields CASSAPGTGGDIQYF.

V is TRBV3-1 (or the pseudogene TRBV3-2) and J is TRBJ1-1; D is undetermined. Germline V gives CDR1 LGHDT, CDR2 YNNKEL (reference sequence). Trimming cost V 2 bases and J 7 bases, with 8 bases left between them. CDR3 size: 12 residues. The chain's CDR3 is CASSQSGFEAFF. CDR3 coding DNA: TGTGCCAGCAGCCAATCAGGTTTTGAAGCTTTCTTT.

This CDR3 is CAWSPGGTYGYTF. The CDR3 DNA is TGTGCCTGGAGCCCGGGAGGAACCTATGGCTACACCTTC. This chain uses TRBV30 with TRBJ1-2; D not resolved. This CDR3 is built from 13 residues. The V end lost 3 bases, the J end lost 4 bases, and 12 bases lay between the germline ends. CDR1 is GTSNPN, CDR2 SVGIG, per germline (reference sequence). Drawing the rest from reference TRBV30 and TRBJ1-2, the complete variable domain is SQTIHQWPATLVQPVGSPLSLECTVEGTSNPNLYWYRQAAGRGLQLLFYSVGIGQISSEVPQNLSASRPQDRQFILSSKKLLLSDSGFYLCAWSPGGTYGYTFGSGTRLTVV.

The J gene is TRBJ1-2, the V gene TRBV11-2; D is unclear. This CDR3 spans 12 amino acids. Germline V CDR1 and CDR2: SGHAT, FQNNGV. The V gene lost 8 bases and the J gene lost 4 bases, with 11 bases spanning the gap. The CDR3 loop reads CASGGWGYGYTF. The DNA for the CDR3 is TGTGCCAGCGGAGGGTGGGGCTATGGCTACACCTTC. Together with reference TRBV11-2 and TRBJ1-2, the CDR3 gives the full variable domain: EAGVAQSPRYKIIEKRQSVAFWCNPISGHATLYWYQQILGQGPKLLIQFQNNGVVDDSQLPKDRFSAERLKGVDSTLKIQPAKLEDSAVYLCASGGWGYGYTFGSGTRLTVV.

The V call is TRBV28, the J call TRBJ2-1; 12 bases are shared with TRBD2. J lost 1 base, V lost 6 bases, and 7 bases had no gene match. The CDR3 loop spans 17 amino acids. CDR1 is MDHEN, CDR2 SYDVKM, per germline. CDR3 sequence: CASRGPLAGGSYNEQFF. For the CDR3, the DNA is TGTGCCAGCAGGGGTCCTCTAGCGGGAGGGTCCTACAATGAGCAGTTCTTC.

This clone has more than one count but fewer than ten. The gene calls are TRBV3-1 (or the pseudogene TRBV3-2) and TRBJ1-1; 8 bases map to TRBD1. Germline-derived CDR1 and CDR2 are LGHDT and YNNKEL (reference sequence). The CDR3 is 15 amino acids. V lost 3 bases, J lost 4 bases, and 7 bases stayed unmatched. The DNA for the CDR3 is TGTGCCAGCAGCCAGGGGGACAGGAGGTCCACTGAAGCTTTCTTT. The encoded protein is CASSQGDRRSTEAFF.

This sequence joins TRBV2 and TRBJ2-4, with D perhaps matching TRBD1 (5 bases). Looked up from germline, CDR1 is SNHLY and CDR2 is FYNNEI. V was shortened by 0 bases and J by 4 bases, with 10 bases between the two germline ends. There are 15 residues in the CDR3. CDR3 nucleotides: TGTGCCAGCAGTGAAGCGCTTCGACAGAAAAACATTCAGTACTTC. The encoded protein is CASSEALRQKNIQYF.

V is TRBV4-2 and J is TRBJ1-6; D unresolved. The CDR3 has 14 residues. Trimming left V 1 base short and J 6 bases short, with 7 bases between. The germline CDR1 and CDR2 sequences are LGHNA and YNFKEQ. The CDR3 DNA reads as TGTGCCAGCAGCCAAGGACATTTTAATTCACCCCTCCACTTT. Its protein is CASSQGHFNSPLHF.

The V call is TRBV27, the J call TRBJ1-1, with 8 bases identical to TRBD1. CDR1 MNHEY and CDR2 SMNVEV come from the germline V gene (reference sequence). The CDR3 is 15 amino acids. V lost 5 bases, J lost 1 base, and 6 bases stayed unmatched. As DNA, the CDR3 is TGTGCCAGCAGTCCCTACAGGGGGGGGAACACTGAAGCTTTCTTT. Its translation is CASSPYRGGNTEAFF.

This clone was recorded a few times. The rearrangement links TRBV12-5 to TRBJ2-3; D might be TRBD2 (6 bases). CDR3 length: 14 residues. The germline V gene has CDR1 LGHNT and CDR2 FRNRAP. V was cut by 9 bases and J by 2 bases, with 15 bases left in between. The CDR3 reads CASDSGDSTDTQYF. CDR3 sequence (DNA): TGTGCTAGCGATTCCGGGGACTCCACAGATACGCAGTATTTT.

The chain has TRBV19 and TRBJ1-2; D is ambiguous. The germline V gene has CDR1 LNHDA and CDR2 SQIVND (reference sequence). V was cut by 6 bases and J by 8 bases, with 19 bases left in between. CDR3 length: 14 residues. This chain's CDR3 is CASSDLGREKGYTF. The DNA for the CDR3 is TGTGCCAGTAGCGACCTCGGAAGGGAGAAGGGCTACACCTTC.

This sequence joins TRBV28 and TRBJ1-2; D gene uncertain. Germline CDR1 MDHEN, CDR2 SYDVKM. This CDR3 spans 15 amino acids. Trimming left V 5 bases short and J 2 bases short, with 15 bases between. The CDR3 sequence: CASSTPGFSNYGYTF. CDR3 in DNA: TGTGCCAGCAGTACGCCGGGATTTTCAAACTATGGCTACACCTTC.

On this clone itself: One end of the junction fails to match germline, which may point to a read error. The J gene is TRBJ2-7, the V gene TRBV7-2; 11 bases are shared with TRBD1. Germline loops: CDR1 SGHTA, CDR2 FQGNSA. CDR3 length: 15 residues. CDR3 bases: TGTGCCAGCAGCACTCGGACAGGGGGCTCCGACGAGCAGTACTTC. It yields the protein CASSTRTGGSDEQYF.

The chain is built from TRBV6-5 and TRBJ2-3; 7 nucleotides agree with TRBD2. This CDR3 has 14 residues. J gave up 6 bases and V 7 bases, and 10 bases lay outside the gene matches. CDR1 and CDR2 (germline): MNHEY, SVGAGI. The CDR3 nucleotides read TGTGCCAGCAAGAGAGCGGGGACCGGTGATACGCAGTATTTT. Translated: CASKRAGTGDTQYF.

J is TRBJ1-4 and V is TRBV19; 9 bases fit TRBD1. Germline V gene data show CDR1 as LNHDA and CDR2 as SQIVND (reference sequence). The CDR3 consists of 15 residues. After removal of 4 bases from V and 5 bases from J, the junction contained 5 bases not matched to a gene. CDR3 DNA sequence: TGTGCCAGTAGTACCGCCGGGACAGGGAATGAAAAACTGTTTTTT. It specifies CASSTAGTGNEKLFF.

The chain carries TRBV3-1 (or the pseudogene TRBV3-2) and TRBJ2-3; D may be TRBD1 (6 bases). Germline lookup yields CDR1 LGHDT and CDR2 YNNKEL (reference sequence). CDR3 length: 14 residues. Trimming removed 4 bases from V and 1 base from J, with 9 bases in between. The DNA of the CDR3 is TGTGCCAGCAGCCTGTCAGGGGGCACAGATACGCAGTATTTT. Protein product: CASSLSGGTDTQYF.

The sample holds one count of this clone. The gene calls are TRBV25-1 and TRBJ2-3, with TRBD1 matching over 7 bases. This CDR3 has 16 amino acids. Germline V gene sequence: CDR1 MGHDK, CDR2 SYGVNS. J lost 3 bases, V lost 1 base, and 7 bases had no gene match. CDR3 DNA sequence: TGTGCCAGCAGTGAATGGAAGGGGGCCGCAACAGATACGCAGTATTTT. It codes for CASSEWKGAATDTQYF. The variable domain in full, with the rest retrieved from reference TRBV25-1 and TRBJ2-3, is EADIYQTPRYLVIGTGKKITLECSQTMGHDKMYWYQQDPGMELHLIHYSYGVNSTEKGDLSSESTVSRIRTEHFPLTLESARPSHTSQYLCASSEWKGAATDTQYFGPGTRLTVL.